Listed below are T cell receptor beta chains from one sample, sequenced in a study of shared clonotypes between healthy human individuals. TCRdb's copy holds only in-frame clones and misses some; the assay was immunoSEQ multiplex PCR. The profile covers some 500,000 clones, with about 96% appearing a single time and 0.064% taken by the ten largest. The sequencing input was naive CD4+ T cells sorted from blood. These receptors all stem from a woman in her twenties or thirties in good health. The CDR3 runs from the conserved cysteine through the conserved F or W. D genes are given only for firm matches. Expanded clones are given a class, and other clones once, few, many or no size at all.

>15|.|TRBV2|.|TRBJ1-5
CASGHRSQQDQPQHF
TGTGCCAGCGGGCACAGGTCCCAACAGGATCAGCCCCAGCATTTT
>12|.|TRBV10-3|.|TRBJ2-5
CAISNREETQYF
TGTGCCATCTCCAACAGGGAAGAGACCCAGTACTTC
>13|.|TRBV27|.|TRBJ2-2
CASMTGVAGELFF
TGTGCCAGCATGACGGGAGTGGCCGGGGAGCTGTTTTTT
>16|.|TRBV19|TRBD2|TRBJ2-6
CASTPSGTSGANVLTF
TGTGCCAGTACCCCTAGCGGGACCTCTGGGGCCAACGTCCTGACTTTC
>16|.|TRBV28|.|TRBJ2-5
CASSFSRRSFQETQYF
TGTGCCAGCAGTTTTTCACGCCGTAGTTTCCAAGAGACCCAGTACTTC
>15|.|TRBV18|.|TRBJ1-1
CASSPRQTEGTEAFF
TGTGCCAGCTCACCGCGACAGACTGAGGGCACTGAAGCTTTCTTT
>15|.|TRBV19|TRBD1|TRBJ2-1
CASSKGQGAHNEQFF
TGTGCCAGTAGTAAGGGACAGGGGGCTCACAATGAGCAGTTCTTC
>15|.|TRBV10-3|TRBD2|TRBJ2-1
CAIKTSGRGDNEQFF
TGTGCCATCAAGACTAGCGGGAGGGGTGACAATGAGCAGTTCTTC
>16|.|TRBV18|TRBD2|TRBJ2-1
CASTFGLVSSYNEQFF
TGTGCCAGCACCTTCGGACTAGTGTCGTCCTACAATGAGCAGTTCTTC
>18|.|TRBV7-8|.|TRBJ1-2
CASSRERVPRNPNYGYTF
TGTGCCAGCAGCAGGGAACGGGTTCCGAGGAACCCTAACTATGGCTACACCTTC
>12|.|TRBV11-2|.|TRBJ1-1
CASTAWVSEAFF
TGTGCCAGCACCGCTTGGGTCAGTGAAGCTTTCTTT
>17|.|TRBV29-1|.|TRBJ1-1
CSVGAWAKRQRDTEAFF
TGCAGCGTTGGGGCGTGGGCCAAACGCCAACGGGACACTGAAGCTTTCTTT
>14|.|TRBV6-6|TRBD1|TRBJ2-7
CASRRDRASYEQYF
TGTGCCAGCAGAAGGGACAGGGCTTCCTACGAGCAGTACTTC
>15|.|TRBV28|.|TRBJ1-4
CASSNRVPLAEKLFF
TGTGCCAGCAGTAACAGGGTTCCGCTAGCTGAAAAACTGTTTTTT
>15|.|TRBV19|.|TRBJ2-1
CASSIEETRFNEQFF
TGTGCCAGTAGTATAGAAGAGACTAGATTCAATGAGCAGTTCTTC
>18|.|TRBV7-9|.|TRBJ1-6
CASSLYPIYRDPDSPLHF
TGTGCCAGCAGCTTATACCCGATCTACCGGGATCCCGATTCACCCCTCCACTTT
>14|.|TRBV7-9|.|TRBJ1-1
CASSVQLRETWAFF
TGTGCCAGCAGCGTCCAACTTCGGGAGACCTGGGCTTTCTTT
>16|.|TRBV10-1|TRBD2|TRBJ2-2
CASSAGLAVNTGELFF
TGCGCCAGCAGTGCGGGACTAGCGGTTAACACCGGGGAGCTGTTTTTT
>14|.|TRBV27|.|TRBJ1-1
CASSLRDLGTEAFF
TGTGCCAGCAGTTTACGGGACCTGGGGACTGAAGCTTTCTTT
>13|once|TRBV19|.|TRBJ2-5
CASSIRTEETQYF
TGTGCCAGTAGTATTCGGACAGAAGAGACCCAGTACTTC
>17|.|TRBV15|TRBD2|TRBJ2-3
CATSMARSSGSTDTQYF
TGTGCCACCAGCATGGCGAGGTCTAGCGGGAGCACAGATACGCAGTATTTT
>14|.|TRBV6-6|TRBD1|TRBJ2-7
CASRSPGTAYEQYF
TGTGCCAGCAGATCCCCCGGGACAGCCTACGAGCAGTACTTC
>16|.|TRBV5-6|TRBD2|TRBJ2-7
CASSLFGAGVSYEQYF
TGTGCCAGCAGCTTGTTCGGAGCGGGAGTCTCCTACGAGCAGTACTTC
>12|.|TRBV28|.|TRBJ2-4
CASSFSGSIQYF
TGTGCCAGCAGTTTTAGCGGTTCCATTCAGTACTTC
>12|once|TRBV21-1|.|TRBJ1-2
CASSKHGNLYTF
TGTGCCAGCAGCAAACATGGAAATCTCTACACCTTC
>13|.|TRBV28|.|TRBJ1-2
CASRTPWDYGYTF
TGTGCCAGTCGGACACCCTGGGACTATGGCTACACCTTC
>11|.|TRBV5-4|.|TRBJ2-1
CASSRQNEQFF
TGTGCCAGCAGCCGTCAGAATGAGCAGTTCTTC
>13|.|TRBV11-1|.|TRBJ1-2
CASSPDLNYGYTF
TGTGCCAGCAGCCCGGACCTTAACTATGGCTACACCTTC
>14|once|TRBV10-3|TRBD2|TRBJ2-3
CAIGSSGIANTQYF
TGTGCCATCGGTTCTAGCGGGATTGCAAATACGCAGTATTTT
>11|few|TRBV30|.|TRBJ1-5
CARQGIQPQHF
TGTGCCCGGCAGGGGATTCAGCCCCAGCATTTT
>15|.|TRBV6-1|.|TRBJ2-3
CASSPPSSWVDTQYF
TGTGCCAGCAGTCCCCCGAGTTCGTGGGTGGATACGCAGTATTTT
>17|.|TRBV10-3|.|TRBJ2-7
CAISEKGHPRRAYEQYF
TGTGCCATCAGTGAGAAGGGACATCCCAGACGGGCCTACGAGCAGTACTTC
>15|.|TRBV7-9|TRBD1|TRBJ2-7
CASSDAGDSPAEQYF
TGTGCCAGCAGCGACGCTGGGGACAGTCCGGCCGAGCAGTACTTC
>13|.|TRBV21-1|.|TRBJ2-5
CPQLWGREETQYF
TGCCCACAGTTATGGGGGCGTGAAGAGACCCAGTACTTC
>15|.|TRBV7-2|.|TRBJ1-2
CASSSKKTESYGYTF
TGTGCCAGCAGCTCTAAGAAGACAGAGTCCTATGGCTACACCTTC
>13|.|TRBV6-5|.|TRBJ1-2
CASSRGGIYGYTF
TGTGCCAGCAGCCGGGGGGGTATCTATGGCTACACCTTC
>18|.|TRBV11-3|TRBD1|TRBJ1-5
CASSPTPTGLGPNQPQHF
TGTGCCAGCAGCCCCACACCGACAGGGTTGGGGCCCAATCAGCCCCAGCATTTT
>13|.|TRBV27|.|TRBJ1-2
CASSSRNAYGYTF
TGTGCCAGCAGTTCCAGGAATGCCTATGGCTACACCTTC
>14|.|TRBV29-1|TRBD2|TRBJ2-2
CSVGASGRPGELFF
TGCAGCGTTGGTGCTAGCGGGAGACCCGGGGAGCTGTTTTTT
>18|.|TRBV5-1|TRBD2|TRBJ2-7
CASSLVGREDPRGDEQYF
TGCGCCAGCAGCTTGGTGGGGCGGGAGGACCCCAGGGGAGACGAGCAGTACTTC
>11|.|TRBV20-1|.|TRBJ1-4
CSAGHREKLFF
TGCAGTGCTGGACACAGGGAAAAACTGTTTTTT
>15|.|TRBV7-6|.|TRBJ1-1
CASSLVAELNTEAFF
TGTGCCAGCAGCTTAGTGGCAGAACTGAACACTGAAGCTTTCTTT
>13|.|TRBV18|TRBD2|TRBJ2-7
CASSPQRDHEQYF
TGTGCCAGCTCACCACAGCGGGACCACGAGCAGTACTTC
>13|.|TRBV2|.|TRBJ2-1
CASSELGILEQFF
TGTGCCAGCAGTGAACTAGGGATATTAGAGCAGTTCTTC
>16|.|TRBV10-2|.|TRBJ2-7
CASSDGSGQARGEQYF
TGCGCCAGCAGTGACGGTTCGGGTCAGGCCAGAGGGGAGCAGTACTTC
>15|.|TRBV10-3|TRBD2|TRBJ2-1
CATKPLAGGNNEQFF
TGTGCCACCAAACCACTAGCGGGAGGTAACAATGAGCAGTTCTTC
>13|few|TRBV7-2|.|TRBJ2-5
CASSFNGGETQYF
TGTGCCAGCAGCTTTAATGGAGGAGAGACCCAGTACTTC
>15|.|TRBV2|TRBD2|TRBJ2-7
CASSVSPAGVHEQYF
TGTGCCAGCAGTGTATCCCCAGCGGGAGTACACGAGCAGTACTTC